The 7 T cell receptor beta chains below come from one sample, sequenced in a study of cytomegalovirus exposure and HLA in healthy donors. The study ran its PCR with 60 Vbeta and 13 Jbeta primers. Sequencing was performed with immunoSEQ multiplex PCR; in TCRdb, only in-frame clones are kept and a portion is missing. Seen here are approximately 160,000 clones, about 76% observed once, and the top ten hold roughly 7.5%. The material sequenced was PBMCs. The receptors originated from a male donor in good health and CMV-seropositive.

The chain joins TRBV7-9 to TRBJ2-7, with a tentative D call TRBD2 (6 bases). Germline V CDR1 and CDR2: SEHNR, FQNEAQ (reference sequence). The CDR3 covers 16 residues. V was shortened by 1 base and J by 2 bases, with 15 bases between the two germline ends. The CDR3 nucleotides are TGTGCCAGCAGCTTAGTTGGGGGGTATCGCCCCTACGAGCAGTACTTC. It is translated as CASSLVGGYRPYEQYF.

The chain uses TRBV10-3 and TRBJ2-5, with TRBD2 identical over 16 bases. The CDR3 covers 17 residues. V trimming: 4 bases; J trimming: 4 bases; junction bases outside the gene matches: 6. Germline V gene data show CDR1 as ENHRY and CDR2 as SYGVKD. The CDR3 DNA is TGTGCCATCAGTGTCCTAGGGACTAGCGGGGGGGCAGAGACCCAGTACTTC. This gives the protein CAISVLGTSGGAETQYF.

CDR3 amino acids: CAWSPGYNEQFF. The CDR3 bases are TGTGCCTGGAGTCCGGGCTACAATGAGCAGTTCTTC. The chain has TRBV30 and TRBJ2-1; D gene unclear. The CDR3 runs 12 residues. Germline V gene lookup returns CDR1 GTSNPN and CDR2 SVGIG (reference sequence). With 2 bases removed from V and 3 bases from J, the gap between germline ends came to 5 bases.

This chain uses TRBV5-5 with TRBJ1-6, with TRBD1 matching over 8 bases. The V segment lost 6 bases and the J segment 5 bases; nucleotides outside the gene matches: 13. Per germline, CDR1 SGHKS and CDR2 YYEKEE (reference sequence). CDR3 length equals 17 residues. The DNA for the CDR3 is TGTGCCAGCAACCTACGGACAGGGAATGCCAATAATTCACCCCTCCACTTT. Encoded protein: CASNLRTGNANNSPLHF.

The CDR3 loop is CASSVGHRTGGHEQYF. For the CDR3, the DNA is TGTGCCAGCAGCGTAGGGCATCGGACAGGGGGCCACGAGCAGTACTTC. The chain joins TRBV9 to TRBJ2-7; 11 bases line up with TRBD1. The V gene's germline CDR1 is SGDLS and CDR2 YYNGEE. The V and J ends lost 0 bases and 5 bases, in that order; junction bases with no gene match: 7. The CDR3 runs 16 residues.

V is TRBV27 and J is TRBJ2-3, with 8 bases fitting TRBD2. This CDR3 contains 15 residues. The germline CDR1 and CDR2 sequences are MNHEY and SMNVEV (reference sequence). V lost 5 bases, J lost 5 bases, and 9 bases stayed unmatched. The CDR3 DNA reads as TGTGCCAGCAGTGGGGCGGGGGGCCAGGTAGATACGCAGTATTTT. Translated, it gives CASSGAGGQVDTQYF.

This clone has only a few counts. This chain connects TRBV2 to TRBJ1-2, with a tentative D call TRBD1 (6 bases). This CDR3 has 14 residues. V lost 7 bases to trimming and J lost 7 bases, with 19 bases between them. CDR1 SNHLY and CDR2 FYNNEI come from the germline V gene. DNA of the CDR3: TGTGCCAGCACTACGGGCAGGGGTCGTGGTGGCTACACCTTC. The encoded protein is CASTTGRGRGGYTF.